A single sample gave rise to the 32 T cell receptor beta chains below, sequenced in a study of regulatory dendritic cells for organ transplantation. The table came from immunoSEQ multiplex PCR; TCRdb's copy has only in-frame clones and leaves some out. The sample holds under 35,000 clones, around 82% seen once. Sequencing used naive CD8+ T cells from blood. Subset: CD45RA+ naive T cells. The receptors were gathered from a human donor in good health.

In its sample, this clone was seen once. The genes are TRBV10-3 and TRBJ2-7; possible D gene TRBD1, 6 bases. Germline lookup yields CDR1 ENHRY and CDR2 SYGVKD. The CDR3 is 13 residues long. Trimming stripped 2 bases from V and 3 bases from J, with 8 bases between. CDR3 region: CAISETGYYEQYF. CDR3 nucleotide sequence: TGTGCCATCAGTGAGACAGGGTACTACGAGCAGTACTTC.

The chain is built from TRBV5-6 and TRBJ2-1; D is ambiguous. CDR1 and CDR2 from the germline V gene are SGHDT and YYEEEE. This CDR3 has 11 residues. Trimming stripped 2 bases from V and 7 bases from J, with 4 bases between. The CDR3: CASSLTNEQFF. In DNA, the CDR3 is TGTGCCAGCAGCTTAACTAATGAGCAGTTCTTC.

V gene TRBV6-1 combines with J gene TRBJ2-3; 8 bases align to TRBD1. The J segment lost 3 bases and the V segment lost 3 bases, leaving 14 bases of the junction unmatched. This CDR3 spans 18 amino acids. Germline CDR1 MNHNS, CDR2 SASEGT. CDR3 DNA: TGTGCCAGCAGTGAGGAGGGCAGGGGGCCGCGGCCTACAGATACGCAGTATTTT. Its protein is CASSEEGRGPRPTDTQYF.

This chain links TRBV15 with TRBJ2-3; 10 bases fit TRBD1. This CDR3 spans 17 amino acids. J was trimmed by 4 bases and V by 0 bases; bases with no gene match: 7. Germline V gene sequence: CDR1 LNHNV, CDR2 YYDKDF (reference sequence). DNA of the CDR3: TGTGCCACCAGCAGAGATCTGGGACAGGGGCCGGCAGATACGCAGTATTTT. Encoded protein: CATSRDLGQGPADTQYF.

V and J are TRBV7-8 and TRBJ2-1, with TRBD2 matching 12 bases. Germline CDR1 SGHVS, CDR2 FQNEAQ. The CDR3 extends over 15 amino acids. V shed 3 bases, J shed 7 bases, and the junction held 4 bases outside the gene matches. CDR3 sequence (DNA): TGTGCCAGCAGCTTGGCTAGCGGGGGGGCGAATGAGCAGTTCTTC. Translated: CASSLASGGANEQFF.

Points on this clone: At one boundary the junction diverges from the germline segment, which might be a read error. The identical CDR3 is also encoded by other nucleotide sequences in the sample. This chain connects TRBV2 to TRBJ2-3; D might be TRBD2 (5 bases). The CDR3 loop spans 17 amino acids. From germline, CDR1 is SNHLY and CDR2 FYNNEI. CDR3 loop: CASSDAEDLPSTDTQYF. CDR3 DNA: TGTGCCAGCAGTGATGCAGAGGATCTTCCTAGCACAGATACACAGTATTTT.

The CDR3 loop is CASSSYSRGYTF. The CDR3 DNA reads as TGTGCCAGCAGTTCCTACAGCAGAGGCTACACCTTC. The chain links TRBV2 to TRBJ1-2; D gene unclear. This CDR3 has 12 residues. The ends were cut back, 5 bases at V and 8 bases at J, with 12 bases in the middle. CDR1 is SNHLY and CDR2 is FYNNEI in the germline V gene.

This clone was picked up a small number of times. CDR3 sequence: CASSLTTGAMNYGYTF. Written as DNA, the CDR3 is TGTGCCAGCAGCTTGACGACAGGGGCCATGAACTATGGCTACACCTTC. The V and J genes are TRBV7-8 and TRBJ1-2, with TRBD1 matching 8 bases. V was pared by 3 bases and J by 2 bases, with 8 bases of the junction left unmatched. The CDR3 covers 16 residues. Germline loops: CDR1 SGHVS, CDR2 FQNEAQ. Full variable domain (outside the CDR3, taken from reference TRBV7-8 and TRBJ1-2): GAGVSQSPRYKVAKRGQDVALRCDPISGHVSLFWYQQALGQGPEFLTYFQNEAQLDKSGLPSDRFFAERPEGSVSTLKIQRTQQEDSAVYLCASSLTTGAMNYGYTFGSGTRLTVV.

The gene calls are TRBV9 and TRBJ2-7; D unclear. The CDR3 is made up of 15 amino acids. The V and J ends lost 0 bases and 3 bases respectively, with 13 bases between them. Per germline, CDR1 SGDLS and CDR2 YYNGEE. The CDR3 DNA is TGTGCCAGCAGCGTAGACGGCGGCCCCATCTACGAGCAGTACTTC. It translates to CASSVDGGPIYEQYF.

The V and J genes are TRBV19 and TRBJ2-1; D uncertain. V lost 5 bases, J lost 10 bases, and 12 bases lay in between. CDR1 and CDR2 (germline): LNHDA, SQIVND (reference sequence). This CDR3 is 12 amino acids long. This CDR3 is CASSPSPVEQFF. In DNA form, the CDR3 reads TGTGCCAGTAGTCCCTCGCCGGTCGAGCAGTTCTTC.

The chain employs TRBV18 and TRBJ1-5; D perhaps matches TRBD1 (6 bases). The V gene's germline CDR1 is KGHSH and CDR2 LQKENI. V shed 3 bases and J shed 0 bases, with 24 bases lying between them. This CDR3 is built from 20 residues. Here the CDR3 reads CASSPPYLEGGGNSNQPQHF. The CDR3 DNA reads TGTGCCAGCTCACCTCCGTATCTTGAAGGGGGGGGGAATAGCAATCAGCCCCAGCATTTT.

The chain is built from TRBV7-9 and TRBJ2-1; TRBD2 agrees at 13 bases. V gave up 5 bases and J gave up 9 bases; unmatched junction bases: 7. CDR1 SEHNR and CDR2 FQNEAQ come from the germline V gene (reference sequence). This CDR3 has 15 residues. The CDR3 region is CASSQLAGGRSEQFF. CDR3 in DNA: TGTGCCAGCAGCCAACTAGCGGGGGGGCGTAGTGAGCAGTTCTTC.

This chain joins TRBV15 and TRBJ2-6; no clear D gene. Germline V lookup: CDR1 LNHNV, CDR2 YYDKDF (reference sequence). The CDR3 has 15 amino acids. The V gene lost 0 bases and the J gene lost 0 bases, with 3 bases spanning the gap. Here the CDR3 reads CATSRDGSGANVLTF. The CDR3, as DNA: TGTGCCACCAGCAGAGACGGCTCTGGGGCCAACGTCCTGACTTTC.

The chain is built from TRBV15 and TRBJ2-7; tentative D call: TRBD1 (6 bases). V lost 5 bases, J lost 2 bases, and 10 bases lay in between. The length of the CDR3 is 13 residues. The germline CDR1 and CDR2 sequences are LNHNV and YYDKDF (reference sequence). The CDR3 reads CATSGQTAYEQYF. The CDR3 DNA reads as TGTGCCACCAGCGGACAGACCGCCTACGAGCAGTACTTC.

The table lists this clone with a count of one. The CDR3 loop reads CASSVYSTGGPYEQYF. The DNA of the CDR3 is TGTGCCAGCAGCGTATACTCTACCGGGGGGCCCTACGAGCAGTACTTC. The chain links TRBV9 to TRBJ2-7; D perhaps matches TRBD2 (7 bases). The germline V gene has CDR1 SGDLS and CDR2 YYNGEE. V shed 1 base and J shed 2 bases, with 16 bases lying between them. The CDR3 sequence is 16 residues long.

V gene TRBV7-8 combines with J gene TRBJ1-2, with D possibly matching TRBD1 (5 bases). Germline assignment: CDR1 SGHVS and CDR2 FQNEAQ. Trimming removed 5 bases at V and 6 bases at J, with 16 bases between. The CDR3 length is 14 residues. The chain's CDR3 is CASSQHAGRDGYTF. DNA of the CDR3: TGTGCCAGCAGCCAACACGCAGGGAGGGATGGCTACACCTTC.

The J gene is TRBJ1-2, the V gene TRBV13; D gene uncertain. Trimming shortened V by 5 bases and J by 8 bases, and 12 bases separated the two germline ends. CDR1 PRHDT and CDR2 FYEKMQ come from the germline V gene (reference sequence). The length of the CDR3 is 12 residues. The CDR3 DNA reads TGTGCCAGCAGCCTCAGTTCCGTGGGCTACACCTTC. As protein: CASSLSSVGYTF.

This clone was found a few times. This chain uses TRBV11-2 with TRBJ1-1; 8 nucleotides line up with TRBD1. The CDR3 sequence is 15 residues long. The V gene's germline CDR1 is SGHAT and CDR2 FQNNGV. V dropped 10 bases and J dropped 0; count of bases not matched to a gene: 10. The CDR3 nucleotides are TGTGCCACGGAGGCAGGGGGCCGATTGAACACTGAAGCTTTCTTT. Amino acid sequence: CATEAGGRLNTEAFF.

The chain combines TRBV19 with TRBJ2-1; a possible D gene is TRBD2 (5 bases). The CDR3 loop spans 13 amino acids. Germline V gives CDR1 LNHDA, CDR2 SQIVND (reference sequence). Trimming cost V 3 bases and J 9 bases, with 12 bases left between them. CDR3: CASSIGDIGEQFF. CDR3 bases: TGTGCCAGTAGTATCGGGGATATCGGTGAGCAGTTCTTC.

The rearrangement joins TRBV12-2 to TRBJ2-3; the table's TRBD2 call for D was not verified on the DNA. TRBV12-2 is a documented pseudogene. The CDR3 has 13 residues. The CDR3 sequence: CASRLVEGRTQYF. The CDR3 bases are TGTGCAAGTCGCTTAGTGGAGGGTCGAACGCAGTATTTT.

The rearrangement joins TRBV7-9 to TRBJ2-1, with 9 bases aligning to TRBD2. V lost 5 bases, J lost 7 bases, and 9 bases stayed unmatched. Germline V lookup: CDR1 SEHNR, CDR2 FQNEAQ (reference sequence). The CDR3 extends over 15 amino acids. CDR3 nucleotide sequence: TGTGCCAGCAGCCCGGAGGGACTAGCCCCGAATGAGCAGTTCTTC. It specifies CASSPEGLAPNEQFF.

The chain is built from TRBV7-8 and TRBJ1-2; 9 bases agree with TRBD1. The CDR3 sequence is 16 residues long. Germline loops: CDR1 SGHVS, CDR2 FQNEAQ. J gave up 3 bases and V 5 bases, and 10 bases lay outside the gene matches. In nucleotides, the CDR3 is TGTGCCAGCAGCGCGCCGGGACAGGGTACTTACTATGGCTACACCTTC. Protein: CASSAPGQGTYYGYTF.

This rearrangement joins TRBV15 to TRBJ1-1; 7 bases fit TRBD1. CDR1 is LNHNV, CDR2 YYDKDF, per germline (reference sequence). J gave up 4 bases and V 5 bases, and 7 bases lay outside the gene matches. CDR3 length: 14 residues. The CDR3 protein is CATSDYRGGTEAFF. The CDR3 coding sequence is TGTGCCACCAGCGACTACAGGGGTGGCACTGAAGCTTTCTTT.

V gene TRBV4-1 combines with J gene TRBJ1-1; 9 bases are a match to TRBD1. From germline, CDR1 is MGHRA and CDR2 YSYEKL. Losses at the gene ends were 3 bases for V and 4 bases for J; bases not matched to a gene: 6. This CDR3 is 15 amino acids long. The chain's CDR3 is CASSQDRGPGTEAFF. In DNA form, the CDR3 reads TGCGCCAGCAGCCAGGACAGGGGTCCGGGCACTGAAGCTTTCTTT.

This chain uses TRBV7-9 with TRBJ2-5, with no clear D. Germline assignment: CDR1 SEHNR and CDR2 FQNEAQ (reference sequence). The CDR3 extends over 12 amino acids. V gave up 5 bases and J gave up 4 bases, with 8 bases separating them. CDR3 amino acids: CASSTSVETQYF. In DNA, the CDR3 is TGTGCCAGCAGCACCTCAGTAGAGACCCAGTACTTC.

The J gene is TRBJ1-2, the V gene TRBV4-3, with D maybe TRBD1 (5 bases). The germline gives CDR1 LGHNA, CDR2 YSLEER. The CDR3 length is 15 residues. V was pared by 0 bases and J by 3 bases, with 11 bases between. CDR3 nucleotide sequence: TGCGCCAGCAGCCAAGACAGGGCCCCTTACTATGGCTACACCTTC. Amino acid sequence: CASSQDRAPYYGYTF.

This clone was picked up one time. This chain connects TRBV5-6 to TRBJ2-3, with 7 bases that match TRBD1. In germline, CDR1 is SGHDT, CDR2 YYEEEE. V shed 6 bases and J 2 bases; nucleotides not matched to a gene: 9. CDR3 length: 15 residues. CDR3 sequence reads: CASTPQGSYTDTQYF. The CDR3 coding sequence is TGTGCCAGCACCCCACAGGGGTCCTACACAGATACGCAGTATTTT.

This rearrangement joins TRBV6-4 to TRBJ1-1; 8 bases match TRBD1. The CDR3 is 14 amino acids. The V gene's germline CDR1 is MRHNA and CDR2 SNTAGT. Trimming removed 3 bases from V and 4 bases from J; junction bases left unmatched: 4. CDR3 DNA: TGTGCCAGCAGTGAGGGTACAGGGGGCACTGAAGCTTTCTTT. It is translated as CASSEGTGGTEAFF.

V and J are TRBV29-1 and TRBJ1-3; D is unclear. From germline, CDR1 is SQVTM and CDR2 ANQGSEA. This CDR3 has 14 residues. Trimming took off 4 bases at V and 2 bases at J, with 12 bases between the two ends. CDR3 DNA sequence: TGCAGCGTTGTTTGGGCAGGTACTGGAAACACCATATATTTT. Translating it yields CSVVWAGTGNTIYF.

This clone was counted a single time. V gene TRBV5-4 combines with J gene TRBJ1-2; unclear D gene. This CDR3 contains 11 residues. CDR1 and CDR2 (germline): SGHNT, YYREEE (reference sequence). V was cut by 1 base and J by 7 bases, with 5 bases left in between. The CDR3 coding sequence is TGTGCCAGCAGCTTGCTGGCTGGCTACACCTTC. Its translation is CASSLLAGYTF.

V and J are TRBV19 and TRBJ2-7, with TRBD1 identical over 10 bases. This CDR3 has 14 amino acids. Germline CDR1 is LNHDA and CDR2 is SQIVND (reference sequence). The trim removed 7 bases at V and 2 bases at J, leaving 5 bases unmatched. The CDR3 loop is CASTTGQGAYEQYF. CDR3 in DNA: TGTGCCAGTACCACAGGACAGGGGGCCTACGAGCAGTACTTC.

The chain links TRBV7-6 to TRBJ2-1; perhaps TRBD1 as D (8 bases). The CDR3 consists of 14 residues. Per the germline V gene, CDR1 is SGHVS and CDR2 is FNYEAQ. V lost 3 bases, J lost 7 bases, and 13 bases lay in between. CDR3 DNA: TGTGCCAGCAGCTTCACAGGGGGGGGGAATGAGCAGTTCTTC. Encoded protein: CASSFTGGGNEQFF.